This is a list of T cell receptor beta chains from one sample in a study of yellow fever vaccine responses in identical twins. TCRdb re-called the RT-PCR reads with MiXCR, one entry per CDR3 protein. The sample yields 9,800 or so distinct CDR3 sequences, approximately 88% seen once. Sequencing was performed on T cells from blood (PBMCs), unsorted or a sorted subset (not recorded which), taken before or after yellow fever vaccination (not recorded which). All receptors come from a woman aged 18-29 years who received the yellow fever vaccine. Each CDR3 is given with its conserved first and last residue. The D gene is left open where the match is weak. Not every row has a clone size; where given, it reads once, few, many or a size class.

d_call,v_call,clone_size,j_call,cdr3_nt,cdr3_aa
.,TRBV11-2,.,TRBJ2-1,TGTGCCAGCAGCTTATTCAGGGCAGAGGTCAATGAGCAGTTCTTC,CASSLFRAEVNEQFF
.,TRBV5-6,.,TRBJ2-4,TGTGCCAGCAGCTTCGGCCTTGGGGGGAGAAACATTCAGTACTTC,CASSFGLGGRNIQYF
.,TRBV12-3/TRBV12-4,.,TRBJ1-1,TGTGCCAGCAGTTTACAGAAAGTGACTGAAGCTTTCTTT,CASSLQKVTEAFF
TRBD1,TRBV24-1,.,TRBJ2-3,TGTGCCACCGCCCGAACGGGACAGACAGATACGCAGTATTTT,CATARTGQTDTQYF
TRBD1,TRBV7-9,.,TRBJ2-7,TGTGCCAGCAGCCTCCAGACAGGGCCCTACGAGCAGTACTTC,CASSLQTGPYEQYF
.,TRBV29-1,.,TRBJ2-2,TGCAGCGGAGACAGCTGGGCCACCGGGGAGCTGTTTTTT,CSGDSWATGELFF
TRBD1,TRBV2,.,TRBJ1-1,TGTGCCAGCGGAAGACAGGGCGGGACTGAAGCTTTCTTT,CASGRQGGTEAFF
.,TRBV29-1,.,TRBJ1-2,TGCAGCGGGGGCTATGGCTACACCTTC,CSGGYGYTF
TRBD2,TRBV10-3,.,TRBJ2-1,TGTGCCATCAAGGAGACGGGGACTAGCGGGGACACTGAGCAGTTCTTC,CAIKETGTSGDTEQFF
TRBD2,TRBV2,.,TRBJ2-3,TGTGCCAGCAGTGAAGAACTAGCGGGAGGTACAGATACGCAGTATTTT,CASSEELAGGTDTQYF
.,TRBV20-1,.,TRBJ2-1,TGCAGTGCTAGAGAGCCCTTTTTGGGTGAGCAGTTCTTC,CSAREPFLGEQFF
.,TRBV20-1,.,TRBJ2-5,TGCAGTGCTAGGTCCCTCGAGACCCAGTACTTC,CSARSLETQYF
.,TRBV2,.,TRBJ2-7,TGTGCCAGCAGTGATATGGGCTACGAGCAGTACTTC,CASSDMGYEQYF
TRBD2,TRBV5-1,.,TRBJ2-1,TGCGCCAGCAGCCCTATAGCGGGGGGCCAGGTTGAGCAGTTCTTC,CASSPIAGGQVEQFF
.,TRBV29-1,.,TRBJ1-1,TGCAGCGTGGATGGTTTACAAAGTATGAACACTGAAGCTTTCTTT,CSVDGLQSMNTEAFF
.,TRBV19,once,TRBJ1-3,TGTGCCAGTAGTATAGCCGGAGGCACCATATATTTT,CASSIAGGTIYF
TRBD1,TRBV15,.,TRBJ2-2,TGTGCCACCAGCAGAGGTCCGGGACAGGGGAACACCGGGGAGCTGTTTTTT,CATSRGPGQGNTGELFF
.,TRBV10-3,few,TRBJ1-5,TGTGCCATCAGTGAGTCGCAGGGGCCCCTAAATCAGCCCCAGCATTTT,CAISESQGPLNQPQHF
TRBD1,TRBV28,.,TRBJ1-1,TGTGCCAGCAGTTTAGGGGGGACAGGTGACACTGAAGCTTTCTTT,CASSLGGTGDTEAFF
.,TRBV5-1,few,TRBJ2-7,TGCGCCAGCAGCTTGGGGTCTGTTCCCTCCTACGAGCAGTACTTC,CASSLGSVPSYEQYF
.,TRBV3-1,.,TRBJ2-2,TGTGCCAGCAGCCAACAGGGGAACACCGGGGAGCTGTTTTTT,CASSQQGNTGELFF
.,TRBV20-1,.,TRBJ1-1,TGCAGTGCTAGTTTGGGCACGGGTAATACTGAAGCTTTCTTT,CSASLGTGNTEAFF
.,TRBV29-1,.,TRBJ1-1,TGCAGCGTCGGGCATACGAACACTGAAGCTCTCTTT,CSVGHTNTEALF
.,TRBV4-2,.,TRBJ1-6,TGTGCCAGCAGCCGCTCAGACAGTAGTAATTCACCCCTCCACTTT,CASSRSDSSNSPLHF
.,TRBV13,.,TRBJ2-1,TGTGCCAGCAGCTTAGGTCTCCCCATCTACAATGAGCAGTTCTTC,CASSLGLPIYNEQFF
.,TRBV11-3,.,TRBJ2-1,TGTGCCAGCAGCTTATGGGATGGTGGGAGCTCCTACAATGAGCAGTTCTTC,CASSLWDGGSSYNEQFF
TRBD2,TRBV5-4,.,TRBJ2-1,TGTGCCAGCAGCCTGGGACTAGCGGACAATGAGCAGTTCTTC,CASSLGLADNEQFF
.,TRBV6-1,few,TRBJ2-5,TGTGCCAGCAGCCAACGCGAGACCCAGTACTTC,CASSQRETQYF
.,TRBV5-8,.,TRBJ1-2,TGTGCCAGCGCTGGAGGAGGGACTAACTATGGCTACACCTTC,CASAGGGTNYGYTF
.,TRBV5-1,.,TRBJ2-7,TGCGCCAGCAGCGCCTCCTCCGGGACGAGGAACGAGCAGTACTTC,CASSASSGTRNEQYF
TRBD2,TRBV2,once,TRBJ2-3,TGTGCCAGCAGTGGTTTAATAGCGGGAGAGATAAGCACAGATACGCAGTATTTT,CASSGLIAGEISTDTQYF
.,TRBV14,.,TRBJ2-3,TGTGCCAGCAGCCCTGGGTCCTGGACACACACAGATACGCAGTATTTT,CASSPGSWTHTDTQYF
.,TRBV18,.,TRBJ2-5,TGTGCCAGCTCACCATCATCGCAAGAGACCCAGTACTTC,CASSPSSQETQYF
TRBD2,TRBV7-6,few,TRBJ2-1,TGTGCCAGCAGCTCCCCTTTGCGGGAGGTCTCCAATGAGCAGTTCTTC,CASSSPLREVSNEQFF
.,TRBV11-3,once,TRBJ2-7,TGTGCCAGCAGCTTGAATGAGGTAGCCTACGAGCAGTACTTC,CASSLNEVAYEQYF
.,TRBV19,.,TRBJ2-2,TGTGCCAGTAGTATTTCCTCCGGGGAGCTGTTTTTT,CASSISSGELFF
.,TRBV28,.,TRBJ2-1,TGTGCCAGCAGTTTAGATCAGGGGCTGTGGCAGTTCTTC,CASSLDQGLWQFF
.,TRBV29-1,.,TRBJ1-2,TGCAGCGTTGAAGCGGCAGCCTATGGCTACACCTTC,CSVEAAAYGYTF
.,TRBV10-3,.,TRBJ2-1,TGTGCCACCAGCCCCCGGGTTGAGCAGTTCTTC,CATSPRVEQFF
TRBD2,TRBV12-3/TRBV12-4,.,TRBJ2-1,TGTGCCAGCAGTTTCGAGGCGGGAGTAAGTTACAATGAGCAGTTCTTC,CASSFEAGVSYNEQFF
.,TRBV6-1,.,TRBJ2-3,TGTGCCAGTCACCAGGGGCCAGGTTCGAGTACGCAGTATTTT,CASHQGPGSSTQYF
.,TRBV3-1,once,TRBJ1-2,TGTGCCAGCAGCCAGACCACTGGACGAAGCTACACCTTC,CASSQTTGRSYTF
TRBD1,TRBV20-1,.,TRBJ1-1,TGCAGTACGCGGGACAGAGCTTTCTTT,CSTRDRAFF
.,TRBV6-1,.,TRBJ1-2,TGTGCCAGCAGCCCAGCCCTCAGCGCCTATGGCTACACCTTC,CASSPALSAYGYTF
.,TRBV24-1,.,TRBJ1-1,TGTGCCACCAGTGAGGGGGGGCGGACTGAAGCTTTCTTT,CATSEGGRTEAFF
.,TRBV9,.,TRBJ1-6,TGTGCCAGCAGCGTAGGCGGGGAAGCCTACTTGTCACCCCTCCACTTT,CASSVGGEAYLSPLHF
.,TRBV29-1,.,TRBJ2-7,TGCAGCGTCCAACAGGGTCTCCACTACGAGCAGTACTTC,CSVQQGLHYEQYF
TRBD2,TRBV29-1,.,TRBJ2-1,TGCAGCGGGAGACTAGCGGGAAGTTCGGGTGAGCAGTTCTTC,CSGRLAGSSGEQFF
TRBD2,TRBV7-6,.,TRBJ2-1,TGTGCCAGCAGCTTAGCCCTCGGGGCTAGCGGGAGGAATGAGCAGTTCTTC,CASSLALGASGRNEQFF
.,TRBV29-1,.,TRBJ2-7,TGCAGCGTGGACCTCTCAGGGGAACCCTACGAGCAGTACTTC,CSVDLSGEPYEQYF
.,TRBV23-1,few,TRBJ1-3,TGCGCCAGCAGCCTGAACAGGGGAAACACCATATATTTT,CASSLNRGNTIYF
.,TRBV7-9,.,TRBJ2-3,TGTGCCAGCAGCTTATGGTGGGAGGAAGGCACAGATACGCAGTATTTT,CASSLWWEEGTDTQYF
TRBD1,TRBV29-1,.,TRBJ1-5,TGCAGCGCTCAGGGGGATTTCAATCAGCCCCAGCATTTT,CSAQGDFNQPQHF
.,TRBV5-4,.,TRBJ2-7,TGTGCCAGCAGCTTGGTCGGGCCCTACGAGCAGTACTTC,CASSLVGPYEQYF